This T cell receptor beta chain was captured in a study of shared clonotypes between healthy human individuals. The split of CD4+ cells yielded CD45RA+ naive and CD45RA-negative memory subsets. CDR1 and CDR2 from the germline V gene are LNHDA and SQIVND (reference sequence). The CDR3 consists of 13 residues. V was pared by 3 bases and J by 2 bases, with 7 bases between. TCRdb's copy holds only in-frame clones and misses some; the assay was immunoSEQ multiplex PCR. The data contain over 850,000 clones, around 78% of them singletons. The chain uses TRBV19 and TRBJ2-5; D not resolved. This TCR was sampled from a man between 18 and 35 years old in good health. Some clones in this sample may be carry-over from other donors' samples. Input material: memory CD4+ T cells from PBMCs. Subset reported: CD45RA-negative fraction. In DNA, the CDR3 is TGTGCCAGTAGTATGAGGAAACAAGAGACCCAGTACTTC. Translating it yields CASSMRKQETQYF.